The rows below give T cell receptor beta chains drawn from one sample of a study of OX40 agonist ivuxolimab in advanced cancers. TCRdb keeps only in-frame clones here, not all; method: immunoSEQ multiplex PCR. The sample holds about 89,000 clones, more than 70% seen once. The specimen was CD4+ or CD8+ T cells sorted from blood, collected in a trial of the OX40 agonist ivuxolimab. These receptors originate from an adult with an advanced solid tumor such as melanoma, head and neck, liver or kidney cancer. CDR3s include the opening cysteine and the closing phenylalanine or tryptophan. The D gene is left open where the match is weak. Only part of the rows carry a size: once, few, many, or a class if the clone is expanded.

J: TRBJ2-7
D: TRBD1
size: .
V: TRBV5-5
CDR3: CASSEGQGASYEQYF
DNA: TGTGCCAGCAGCGAGGGACAGGGGGCCTCCTACGAGCAGTACTTC

J: TRBJ1-1
D: .
size: .
V: TRBV12-5
CDR3: CASGFIQDPHGAFF
DNA: TGTGCTAGTGGTTTCATACAGGACCCCCACGGAGCTTTCTTT

J: TRBJ2-2
D: TRBD1
size: .
V: TRBV9
CDR3: CASSVDRGNTGELFF
DNA: TGTGCCAGCAGCGTAGACAGGGGGAACACCGGGGAGCTGTTTTTT

J: TRBJ2-3
D: TRBD2
size: .
V: TRBV10-3
CDR3: CAINTSGGASGTDTQYF
DNA: TGTGCCATCAACACTAGCGGGGGGGCCTCGGGCACAGATACGCAGTATTTT

J: TRBJ2-7
D: TRBD1
size: .
V: TRBV10-3
CDR3: CAISASGTGYEQYF
DNA: TGTGCCATCAGTGCTTCCGGGACAGGGTACGAGCAGTACTTC

J: TRBJ1-1
D: .
size: .
V: TRBV29-1
CDR3: CSVDSTGIDAEAFF
DNA: TGCAGCGTTGACAGTACAGGCATCGACGCTGAAGCTTTCTTT

J: TRBJ1-5
D: .
size: .
V: TRBV30
CDR3: CAWSGQGNQPQHF
DNA: TGTGCCTGGAGTGGACAGGGCAATCAGCCCCAGCATTTT

J: TRBJ2-5
D: TRBD2
size: .
V: TRBV30
CDR3: CAGTLADQETQYF
DNA: TGTGCCGGTACCCTAGCGGACCAAGAGACCCAGTACTTC

J: TRBJ1-5
D: .
size: .
V: TRBV6-5
CDR3: CASINPPNQPQHF
DNA: TGTGCCAGCATCAACCCTCCCAATCAGCCCCAGCATTTT

J: TRBJ1-2
D: .
size: .
V: TRBV30
CDR3: CARTLDGANYGYTF
DNA: TGTGCGAGGACCCTCGACGGAGCTAACTATGGCTACACCTTC

J: TRBJ1-2
D: .
size: .
V: TRBV14
CDR3: CASSQGGYGYTF
DNA: TGTGCCAGCAGCCAAGGGGGATATGGCTACACCTTC

J: TRBJ2-5
D: .
size: .
V: TRBV5-1
CDR3: CASSPSRAGETQYF
DNA: TGCGCCAGCAGCCCCTCCCGGGCGGGGGAGACCCAGTACTTC

J: TRBJ2-1
D: TRBD2
size: .
V: TRBV5-1
CDR3: CASSLSRGGPNEQFF
DNA: TGCGCCAGCAGCTTAAGCCGCGGGGGGCCCAATGAGCAGTTCTTC

J: TRBJ2-2
D: TRBD1
size: once
V: TRBV19
CDR3: CASNYRDRSTGELFF
DNA: TGTGCCAGTAATTATCGGGACAGGAGCACCGGGGAGCTGTTTTTT

J: TRBJ2-6
D: .
size: once
V: TRBV19
CDR3: CASNVGFTGANVLTF
DNA: TGTGCCAGTAATGTGGGGTTTACTGGGGCCAACGTCCTGACTTTC

J: TRBJ2-4
D: TRBD1
size: once
V: TRBV7-2
CDR3: CASSTPGGEGAKNIQYF
DNA: TGTGCCAGCAGCACCCCAGGGGGAGAGGGGGCCAAAAACATTCAGTACTTC

J: TRBJ1-2
D: .
size: .
V: TRBV7-9
CDR3: CASSLGDRMYGYTF
DNA: TGTGCCAGCAGCTTAGGTGACAGGATGTATGGCTACACCTTC

J: TRBJ1-4
D: .
size: once
V: TRBV6-1
CDR3: CASSERGGEKLFF
DNA: TGTGCCAGCAGTGAGAGGGGAGGTGAAAAACTGTTTTTT

J: TRBJ1-1
D: TRBD1
size: .
V: TRBV10-1
CDR3: CASSKHPGQGGGRTEAFF
DNA: TGCGCCAGCAGTAAACACCCGGGACAGGGAGGGGGAAGAACTGAAGCTTTCTTT

J: TRBJ1-3
D: TRBD1
size: .
V: TRBV4-1
CDR3: CASSQVQGAGGNTIYF
DNA: TGCGCCAGCAGCCAAGTCCAGGGGGCGGGTGGAAACACCATATATTTT

J: TRBJ1-1
D: TRBD1
size: .
V: TRBV2
CDR3: CASEGTGGMVTFF
DNA: TGTGCCAGCGAAGGGACAGGGGGCATGGTAACTTTCTTT

J: TRBJ2-7
D: .
size: .
V: TRBV10-3
CDR3: CAIAPGSAGEQYF
DNA: TGTGCCATCGCCCCTGGGTCTGCGGGAGAGCAGTACTTC

J: TRBJ2-2
D: TRBD2
size: once
V: TRBV2
CDR3: CASSRTSRTGELFF
DNA: TGTGCCAGCAGTCGGACTAGCAGGACCGGGGAGCTGTTTTTT

J: TRBJ2-3
D: TRBD2
size: .
V: TRBV7-6
CDR3: CASSLEAGGPDTQYF
DNA: TGTGCCAGCAGCTTAGAAGCGGGGGGGCCAGATACGCAGTATTTT

J: TRBJ1-1
D: .
size: .
V: TRBV18
CDR3: CASSPPGSRAHTEAFF
DNA: TGTGCCAGCTCACCACCGGGATCTAGGGCGCACACTGAAGCTTTCTTT

J: TRBJ1-5
D: .
size: few
V: TRBV19
CDR3: CASSMSRYDQPQHF
DNA: TGTGCCAGTAGTATGAGCAGGTACGATCAGCCCCAGCATTTT

J: TRBJ1-5
D: .
size: once
V: TRBV4-1
CDR3: CASSQGGRAQPQHF
DNA: TGCGCCAGCAGCCAAGGAGGCAGGGCCCAGCCCCAGCATTTT

J: TRBJ2-3
D: .
size: .
V: TRBV7-6
CDR3: CASSLSLTDTQYF
DNA: TGTGCCAGCAGCTTATCATTGACAGATACGCAGTATTTT